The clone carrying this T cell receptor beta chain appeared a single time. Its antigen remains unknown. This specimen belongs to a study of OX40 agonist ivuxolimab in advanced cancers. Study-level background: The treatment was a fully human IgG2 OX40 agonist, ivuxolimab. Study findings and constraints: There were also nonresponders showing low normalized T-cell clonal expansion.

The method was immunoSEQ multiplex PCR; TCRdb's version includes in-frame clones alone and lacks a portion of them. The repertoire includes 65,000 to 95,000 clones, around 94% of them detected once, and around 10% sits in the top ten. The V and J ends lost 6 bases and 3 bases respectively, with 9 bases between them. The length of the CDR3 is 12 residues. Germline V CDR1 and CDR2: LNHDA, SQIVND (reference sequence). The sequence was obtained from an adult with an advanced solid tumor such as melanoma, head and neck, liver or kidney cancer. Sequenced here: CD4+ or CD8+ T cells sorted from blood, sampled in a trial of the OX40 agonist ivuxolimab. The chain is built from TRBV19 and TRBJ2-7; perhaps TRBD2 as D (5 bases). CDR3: CASRNGIYEQYF. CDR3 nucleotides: TGTGCCAGTAGGAACGGGATCTACGAGCAGTACTTC.